The 21 T cell receptor beta chains given below trace back to one sample, sequenced in a study of shared clonotypes between healthy human individuals. Data came from immunoSEQ multiplex PCR; TCRdb stores just in-frame clones and leaves some out. The sample lists 2.3 million or so clones; about 92% were seen once. The sequenced sample consisted of naive CD4+ T cells from PBMCs. Subset noted: CD45RA+ positively selected. The receptor source for this set is a man between 18 and 35 years old in good health. Some clones in this sample may be carry-over from other donors' samples.

This sequence joins TRBV2 and TRBJ1-4, with D unclear. There are 14 residues in the CDR3. Germline lookup yields CDR1 SNHLY and CDR2 FYNNEI. V dropped 5 bases and J dropped 15 bases, with 22 bases sitting between them. The CDR3 DNA is TGTGCCAGCAGTCCCAAGGCAGCTCCCATATGGATGTTTTTT. Encoded protein: CASSPKAAPIWMFF.

The J gene is TRBJ2-7, the V gene TRBV2; 10 bases agree with TRBD2. The germline gives CDR1 SNHLY, CDR2 FYNNEI. The CDR3 consists of 14 residues. V lost 8 bases, J lost 7 bases, and 11 bases stayed unmatched. In DNA form, the CDR3 reads TGTGCCAGCCACCCCAGCGGGAGGGCGAGGGAGCAGTACTTC. It is translated as CASHPSGRAREQYF.

For the CDR3, the DNA is TGTGCCAGCAGCCCAGGACAGTTTCGGCGTCTAGGCTACGAGCAGTACTTC. This codes for CASSPGQFRRLGYEQYF. The chain joins TRBV27 to TRBJ2-7; D is possibly TRBD1 (6 bases). The germline V gene has CDR1 MNHEY and CDR2 SMNVEV (reference sequence). V was cut by 6 bases and J by 3 bases, with 24 bases left in between. This CDR3 region has 17 residues.

This chain joins TRBV9 and TRBJ2-1; D call uncertain. CDR3 length: 13 amino acids. Trimming removed 3 bases at V and 6 bases at J, with 10 bases between. Looked up from germline, CDR1 is SGDLS and CDR2 is YYNGEE. The CDR3, as DNA: TGTGCCAGCAGCGCCAGTAGCCTCAATGAGCAGTTCTTC. Its translation: CASSASSLNEQFF.

This chain uses TRBV5-5 with TRBJ1-2, with D unresolved. The CDR3 is made up of 12 amino acids. Per the germline V gene, CDR1 is SGHKS and CDR2 is YYEKEE (reference sequence). Deletions cut 0 bases from V and 13 bases from J, with 13 bases between. DNA of the CDR3: TGTGCCAGCAGCTTGGTGGCGTCAGTTGCCACCTTC. Translated, it gives CASSLVASVATF.

V is TRBV28 and J is TRBJ1-5; D might be TRBD1 (6 bases). Germline-derived CDR1 and CDR2 are MDHEN and SYDVKM. The CDR3 contains 15 residues. Trimming cost V 7 bases and J 11 bases, with 24 bases left between them. DNA of the CDR3: TGTGCCAGCACCCTCTTCGGGTATAGCAAGGGGGCCCAGCATTTT. Residues: CASTLFGYSKGAQHF.

V gene TRBV18 combines with J gene TRBJ2-5, with 8 bases lining up with TRBD1. CDR1 and CDR2 from the germline V gene are KGHSH and LQKENI. CDR3 length equals 18 residues. J lost 2 bases, V lost 4 bases, and 15 bases had no gene match. CDR3 in DNA: TGTGCCAGCTCACTGACTATCAGGGGGCGCGAAGCGCAAGAGACCCAGTACTTC. This sequence encodes CASSLTIRGREAQETQYF.

The rearrangement links TRBV28 to TRBJ2-7, with D uncertain. Per the germline V gene, CDR1 is MDHEN and CDR2 is SYDVKM. Trimming pared 7 bases from V and 0 bases from J, leaving 10 bases between. There are 13 residues in the CDR3. CDR3 residues: CASIAFSSYEQYF. The CDR3 DNA reads TGTGCCAGCATAGCTTTCAGCTCCTACGAGCAGTACTTC.

V and J are TRBV7-8 and TRBJ1-5, with TRBD1 identical over 10 bases. This CDR3 contains 16 residues. Germline V gene lookup returns CDR1 SGHVS and CDR2 FQNEAQ. V lost 2 bases to trimming and J lost 2 bases; unmatched junction nucleotides: 3. CDR3 in amino acids: CASSLRDRGGNQPQHF. CDR3 coding DNA: TGTGCCAGCAGCTTAAGGGACAGGGGCGGCAATCAGCCCCAGCATTTT. The full variable domain, its missing parts supplied by reference TRBV7-8 and TRBJ1-5, is GAGVSQSPRYKVAKRGQDVALRCDPISGHVSLFWYQQALGQGPEFLTYFQNEAQLDKSGLPSDRFFAERPEGSVSTLKIQRTQQEDSAVYLCASSLRDRGGNQPQHFGDGTRLSIL.

The chain is built from TRBV5-4 and TRBJ2-3; D might be TRBD2 (5 bases). V lost 1 base and J 6 bases, leaving 12 bases between the germline ends. Germline V CDR1 and CDR2: SGHNT, YYREEE (reference sequence). CDR3 size: 14 residues. The CDR3 DNA reads TGTGCCAGCAGCTTGAGGACCGAGGGCGATACGCAGTATTTT. Protein sequence: CASSLRTEGDTQYF.

V usage is TRBV28 and J usage is TRBJ2-3; 12 bases line up with TRBD2. This CDR3 is 18 amino acids long. J was trimmed by 6 bases and V by 1 base; bases with no gene match: 11. CDR1 is MDHEN, CDR2 SYDVKM, per germline. In DNA form, the CDR3 reads TGTGCCAGCAGTTTATTCGGACTAGCGGGAATTCACTGGGATACGCAGTATTTT. Protein sequence: CASSLFGLAGIHWDTQYF. Drawing the rest from reference TRBV28 and TRBJ2-3, the complete variable domain is DVKVTQSSRYLVKRTGEKVFLECVQDMDHENMFWYRQDPGLGLRLIYFSYDVKMKEKGDIPEGYSVSREKKERFSLILESASTNQTSMYLCASSLFGLAGIHWDTQYFGPGTRLTVL.

The V and J genes are TRBV28 and TRBJ2-5, with D perhaps TRBD1 or TRBD2 (5 bases each). The germline gives CDR1 MDHEN, CDR2 SYDVKM. V was clipped by 3 bases and J by 0 bases, with 17 bases between them. The CDR3 consists of 17 residues. CDR3 DNA sequence: TGTGCCAGCAGTTTCGGGACCTTTTCTCCGTACCAAGAGACCCAGTACTTC. This codes for CASSFGTFSPYQETQYF.

The chain carries TRBV7-6 and TRBJ2-1; TRBD2 matches 7 bases. The germline V gene encodes CDR1 SGHVS and CDR2 FNYEAQ. Trimming took 5 bases from V and 3 from J; bases not matched to a gene: 7. The CDR3 is 15 residues long. CDR3 region: CASSAASGYYNEQFF. CDR3 nucleotide sequence: TGTGCCAGCAGCGCAGCTAGCGGCTACTACAATGAGCAGTTCTTC.

V usage is TRBV13 and J usage is TRBJ2-2; D not resolved. The V and J ends lost 5 bases and 3 bases respectively, with 4 bases between them. CDR3 length: 12 residues. The germline CDR1 and CDR2 sequences are PRHDT and FYEKMQ (reference sequence). CDR3 in amino acids: CASSRYTGELFF. CDR3 DNA: TGTGCCAGCAGCCGTTACACCGGGGAGCTGTTTTTT. Looking up the rest from reference TRBV13 and TRBJ2-2 gives the full variable domain: AAGVIQSPRHLIKEKRETATLKCYPIPRHDTVYWYQQGPGQDPQFLISFYEKMQSDKGSIPDRFSAQQFSDYHSELNMSSLELGDSALYFCASSRYTGELFFGEGSRLTVL.

The table lists this clone with a count of one. The chain joins TRBV6-5 to TRBJ1-2; D unclear. The CDR3 totals 14 residues. Per the germline V gene, CDR1 is MNHEY and CDR2 is SVGAGI. V was pared by 2 bases and J by 4 bases, with 11 bases between. CDR3 amino acids: CASSYKSRAYGYTF. CDR3 bases: TGTGCCAGCAGTTACAAATCCCGGGCCTATGGCTACACCTTC.

This clone appeared a single time. The rearrangement uses TRBV27 and TRBJ2-3; TRBD1 might be the D (5 bases). The CDR3 is 13 residues long. The germline CDR1 and CDR2 sequences are MNHEY and SMNVEV (reference sequence). Trimming removed 7 bases from V and 2 bases from J, with 10 bases in between. CDR3 bases: TGTGCCAGCAACGGCAGGGCCACAGATACGCAGTATTTT. This codes for CASNGRATDTQYF.

This rearrangement joins TRBV2 to TRBJ1-5; 10 nucleotides align to TRBD1. V shed 7 bases and J 6 bases; nucleotides not matched to a gene: 3. The CDR3 loop spans 13 amino acids. The germline CDR1 and CDR2 sequences are SNHLY and FYNNEI. CDR3 DNA: TGTGCCAGCATGAGACAGGGGGCTCAGCCCCAGCATTTT. It encodes CASMRQGAQPQHF.

The chain combines TRBV5-1 with TRBJ2-2; D unresolved. Trimming took 1 base from V and 2 from J, leaving 6 bases between them. The V gene's germline CDR1 is SGHRS and CDR2 YFSETQ. CDR3 length equals 14 residues. The chain's CDR3 is CASSLSLNTGELFF. The CDR3, as DNA: TGCGCCAGCAGCTTGTCGCTTAACACCGGGGAGCTGTTTTTT.

The chain recombines TRBV5-1 with TRBJ1-1; no definite D call. CDR1 is SGHRS and CDR2 is YFSETQ in the germline V gene. V was shortened by 5 bases and J by 1 base, with 9 bases between the two germline ends. There are 13 residues in the CDR3. CDR3 in amino acids: CASRSSGNTEAFF. CDR3 sequence (DNA): TGCGCCAGCAGGTCGTCAGGGAACACTGAAGCTTTCTTT. Full variable domain (outside the CDR3, taken from reference TRBV5-1 and TRBJ1-1): KAGVTQTPRYLIKTRGQQVTLSCSPISGHRSVSWYQQTPGQGLQFLFEYFSETQRNKGNFPGRFSGRQFSNSRSEMNVSTLELGDSALYLCASRSSGNTEAFFGQGTRLTVV.

The chain recombines TRBV21-1 with TRBJ2-5; TRBD2 is the table's D call and was not checked against the DNA. TRBV21-1 is labeled a pseudogene. This CDR3 has 16 amino acids. This chain's CDR3 is CASSKATASGQETQYF. The CDR3 region has the DNA TGTGCCAGCAGCAAAGCGACGGCTAGCGGGCAAGAGACCCAGTACTTC.

This clone showed up just a few times. V is TRBV21-1 and J is TRBJ2-7. TRBV21-1 represents a pseudogene. The CDR3 loop spans 14 amino acids. The CDR3 protein is CASSNLTGAREQYF. CDR3 nucleotides: TGTGCCAGCAGCAATTTAACGGGCGCCCGCGAGCAGTACTTC.